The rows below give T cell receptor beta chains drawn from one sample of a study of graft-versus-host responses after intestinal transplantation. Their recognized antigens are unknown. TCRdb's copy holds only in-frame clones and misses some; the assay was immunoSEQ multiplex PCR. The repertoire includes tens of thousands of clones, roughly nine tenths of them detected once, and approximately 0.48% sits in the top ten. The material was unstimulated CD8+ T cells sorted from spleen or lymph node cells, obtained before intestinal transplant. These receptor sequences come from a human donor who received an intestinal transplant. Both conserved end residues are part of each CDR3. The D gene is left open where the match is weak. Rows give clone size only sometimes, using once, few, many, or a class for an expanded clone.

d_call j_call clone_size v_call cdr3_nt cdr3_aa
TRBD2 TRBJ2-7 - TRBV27 TGTGCCAGCAGCCCAGCGGGGTTCTCCTACGAGCAGTACTTC CASSPAGFSYEQYF
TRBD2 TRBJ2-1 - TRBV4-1 TGCGCCAGCAGCCACCCCGGACTAGCGGGAGATGACGAGCAGTTCTTC CASSHPGLAGDDEQFF
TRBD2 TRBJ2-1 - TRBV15 TGTGCCACCAGCAGAGGGGCGGGAGATCCCTACAATGAGCAGTTCTTC CATSRGAGDPYNEQFF
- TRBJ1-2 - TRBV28 TGTGCCAGCAGTCCAAAACCGGACTATGGCTACACCTTC CASSPKPDYGYTF
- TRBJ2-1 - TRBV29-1 TGCAGCGTGGAGTGGGAGGCCCTCTACAATGAGCAGTTCTTC CSVEWEALYNEQFF
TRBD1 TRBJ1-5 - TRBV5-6 TGTGCCAGCAGCTTGGGACAGGGGAGCAATCAGCCCCAGCATTTT CASSLGQGSNQPQHF
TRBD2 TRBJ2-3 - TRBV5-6 TGTGCCAGCAGCTTGGTGGCGGGAGGTTGGACAGATACGCAGTATTTT CASSLVAGGWTDTQYF
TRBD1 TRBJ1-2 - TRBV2 TGTGCCAGCAGTGAAGAGAGGGGGCCTGATGGCTACACCTTC CASSEERGPDGYTF
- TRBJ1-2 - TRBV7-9 TGTGCCAGCAGCTTGCAGGACATTTTGTCCGGCTACACCTTC CASSLQDILSGYTF
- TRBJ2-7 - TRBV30 TGTGCCTGGAAAAGGGGAACTTACGAGCAGTACTTC CAWKRGTYEQYF
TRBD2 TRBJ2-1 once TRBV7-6 TGTGCCAGCAGCTTACGGCGGGAGGGAGACAATGAGCAGTTCTTC CASSLRREGDNEQFF